This TCR beta chain was identified in a study of early T cells in non-severe SARS-CoV-2 infection. Study conclusions and caveats: VDJdb matching, biased toward anti-spike CD8 responses, missed private and CD4 specificities.

MiXCR, applied by TCRdb to the 5' RACE reads, yields one record per CDR3 protein. Of tens of thousands of distinct CDR3 sequences listed, more than 13% are singletons. Remarks on this clonotype: Its specificity is not known.

V lost 3 bases and J 5 bases, leaving 11 bases between the germline ends. This CDR3 is 14 amino acids long. Germline CDR1 reads KGHSH; CDR2 reads LQKENI. This clonotype was obtained from an adult who was a healthcare worker with PCR-confirmed SARS-CoV-2 infection or an uninfected control (not recorded which). The sample was whole blood. The chain recombines TRBV18 with TRBJ1-5; D is perhaps TRBD1 (5 bases). The CDR3 loop reads CASSPNSGDQPQHF. In nucleotides, the CDR3 is TGTGCCAGCTCACCTAATTCGGGGGATCAGCCCCAGCATTTT.